The 22 T cell receptor beta chains in this list originate from one sample, sequenced in a study of T cells in Graves' hyperthyroidism and ophthalmopathy (dated by TCRdb to about 2019). Libraries were made using multiplex PCR. The instrument was an Illumina HiSeq 2000. The TCR beta CDR3 regions were amplified from the RNA transcripts. The first round of RT-PCR for the TCR CDR3 was performed with the HTBI primer set and the Qiagen OneStep RT-PCR kit. In-frame beta chains were kept once TCRdb had trimmed the public reads at Q25 with fastp and called clones with MiXCR. Every entry covers one CDR3 protein and lists the most common genes and DNA from its rows. The sample records about 620,000 distinct CDR3 sequences, roughly 15% of which are singletons. The ten largest clones represent 3.5% to 4% of the sample. The sequenced sample consisted of blood. These TCRs come from a woman in her 30s with Graves' hyperthyroidism.

This clonotype was detected ten times or more. The CDR3 DNA is TGTGCCAGCAGTTTATCAGGTGGCCCTGGAAACACCATATATTTT. Its protein is CASSLSGGPGNTIYF. V and J are TRBV27 and TRBJ1-3; no reliable D call. V was clipped by 0 bases and J by 2 bases, with 8 bases between them. In germline, CDR1 is MNHEY, CDR2 SMNVEV (reference sequence). CDR3 length: 15 residues.

The chain combines TRBV30 with TRBJ2-7, with D hard to call. The V end was cut by 1 base, the J end by 5 bases, with 9 bases between. The CDR3 covers 12 residues. The germline CDR1 and CDR2 sequences are GTSNPN and SVGIG (reference sequence). The CDR3 bases are TGTGCCTGGAGTGAGACAAGCCACGAGCAGTACTTC. The encoded protein is CAWSETSHEQYF.

This clonotype was recorded many times. This rearrangement joins TRBV20-1 to TRBJ2-7; D is unclear. CDR1 DFQATT and CDR2 SNEGSKA come from the germline V gene (reference sequence). The CDR3 extends over 12 amino acids. V dropped 1 base and J dropped 4 bases, with 8 bases sitting between them. The CDR3 is CSARGRLYEQYF. The CDR3 coding sequence is TGCAGTGCTAGAGGCAGGCTATACGAGCAGTACTTC.

This clonotype was recorded a few times. The chain recombines TRBV5-1 with TRBJ1-3; D unresolved. Germline assignment: CDR1 SGHRS and CDR2 YFSETQ. This CDR3 has 15 residues. V lost 0 bases and J 0 bases, leaving 7 bases between the germline ends. The CDR3 is CASSLESASGNTIYF. CDR3 coding DNA: TGCGCCAGCAGCTTGGAATCAGCCTCTGGAAACACCATATATTTT.

This clonotype appeared once. The rearrangement joins TRBV4-2 to TRBJ1-1; TRBD1 aligns across 10 bases. V gave up 4 bases and J gave up 5 bases; unmatched junction bases: 7. This CDR3 region has 15 residues. Germline CDR1 reads LGHNA; CDR2 reads YNFKEQ. The CDR3 nucleotides are TGTGCCAGCAGCCGACCCGACAGGGGGCGAACTGAAGCTTTCTTT. As protein: CASSRPDRGRTEAFF.

This clonotype was detected ten times or more. The chain couples TRBV20-1 to TRBJ2-1; unclear D gene. Germline CDR1 and CDR2: DFQATT and SNEGSKA (reference sequence). This CDR3 contains 14 residues. Trimming removed 3 bases from V and 0 bases from J, with 9 bases in between. For the CDR3, the DNA is TGCAGTGCTAGTTCGCCTAGCTCCTACAATGAGCAGTTCTTC. Its protein product is CSASSPSSYNEQFF.

In this sample, this clonotype turned up many times. This chain joins TRBV28 and TRBJ2-2; D is perhaps TRBD1 (6 bases). CDR1 and CDR2 (germline): MDHEN, SYDVKM. Trimming removed 3 bases from V and 5 bases from J, with 10 bases in between. This CDR3 is 14 amino acids long. This CDR3 is CASSFTRGTGELFF. CDR3 DNA: TGTGCCAGCAGTTTTACCAGGGGAACCGGGGAGCTGTTTTTT.

This clonotype has a handful of counts. The gene calls are TRBV3-1 and TRBJ1-1; 9 nucleotides align to TRBD1. Trimming at V came to 4 bases and at J to 3 bases, leaving 12 bases not matched to a gene. Germline loops: CDR1 LGHDT, CDR2 YNNKEL (reference sequence). The CDR3 contains 17 residues. CDR3 DNA sequence: TGTGCCAGCAGCCTTAAATTCCTCCGGGACAGGGACACTGAAGCTTTCTTT. This sequence encodes CASSLKFLRDRDTEAFF.

This clonotype has more than one count but fewer than ten. The chain has TRBV18 and TRBJ2-7; D call uncertain. V was trimmed by 2 bases and J by 3 bases, leaving 11 bases between them. Per germline, CDR1 KGHSH and CDR2 LQKENI. The CDR3 runs to 14 residues. The CDR3 spells CASSPVSESYEQYF. The CDR3 coding sequence is TGTGCCAGCTCACCAGTAAGCGAGAGCTACGAGCAGTACTTC.

A note on this clonotype: This could be a read error, since a much larger clone is one nucleotide away. V usage is TRBV30 and J usage is TRBJ2-3; D could derive from TRBD1 or TRBD2 (5 bases each). The CDR3 is 15 amino acids. Germline V gene sequence: CDR1 GTSNPN, CDR2 SVGIG (reference sequence). DNA for the CDR3: TGTGCCTGGACCCGCAGTTCAGCTAGCACAGGTACGCAGTATTTT. It yields the protein CAWTRSSASTGTQYF.

This chain joins TRBV4-2 and TRBJ2-7; 10 nucleotides line up with TRBD2. V was pared by 1 base and J by 4 bases, with 7 bases of the junction left unmatched. Germline lookup yields CDR1 LGHNA and CDR2 YNFKEQ. The CDR3 runs to 16 residues. CDR3 in amino acids: CASSQAAASGSYEQYF. The CDR3 DNA reads TGTGCCAGCAGCCAAGCCGCGGCTAGCGGGAGTTACGAGCAGTACTTC.

This clonotype was counted at least ten times. J is TRBJ1-1 and V is TRBV7-9; unclear D gene. Looked up from germline, CDR1 is SEHNR and CDR2 is FQNEAQ (reference sequence). The CDR3 consists of 12 residues. The V and J ends lost 1 base and 4 bases respectively, with 4 bases between them. As DNA, the CDR3 is TGTGCCAGCAGCTTAGTTCCCACTGAAGCTTTCTTT. Translated: CASSLVPTEAFF. The complete variable domain, with remaining parts taken from reference TRBV7-9 and TRBJ1-1, reads DTGVSQNPRHKITKRGQNVTFRCDPISEHNRLYWYRQTLGQGPEFLTYFQNEAQLEKSRLLSDRFSAERPKGSFSTLEIQRTEQGDSAMYLCASSLVPTEAFFGQGTRLTVV.

This clonotype occurred a few times. The chain has TRBV6-1 and TRBJ2-2; maybe TRBD1 (5 bases). The CDR3 has 12 residues. The V gene lost 8 bases and the J gene lost 4 bases, with 8 bases spanning the gap. CDR1 MNHNS and CDR2 SASEGT come from the germline V gene. CDR3 loop: CASYRGTGELFF. In DNA, the CDR3 is TGTGCCAGCTATAGGGGCACCGGGGAGCTGTTTTTT.

The V gene is TRBV11-2, the J gene TRBJ1-6; no clear D. This CDR3 has 14 residues. Germline V gives CDR1 SGHAT, CDR2 FQNNGV. V lost 1 base, J lost 12 bases, and 13 bases lay in between. The CDR3 region is CASSLGADLRPLHF. Here the CDR3 DNA reads TGTGCCAGCAGCTTAGGGGCGGATCTTAGACCCCTCCACTTT.

There are a few counts of this clonotype. The genes are TRBV27 and TRBJ1-1; 8 bases fit TRBD1. This CDR3 is built from 15 residues. Germline CDR1 MNHEY, CDR2 SMNVEV (reference sequence). V lost 5 bases, J lost 7 bases, and 12 bases stayed unmatched. This CDR3 reads CASSGLRGRSGEAFF. The CDR3 bases are TGTGCCAGCAGTGGTCTCAGGGGGCGGTCGGGTGAAGCTTTCTTT.

In its sample, this clonotype was seen many times. The chain links TRBV2 to TRBJ1-1, with 8 nucleotides matching TRBD1. Germline V gives CDR1 SNHLY, CDR2 FYNNEI. The V gene end was trimmed by 8 bases and the J gene end by 4 bases; junction bases not matched to a gene: 6. The CDR3 covers 13 residues. CDR3 nucleotides: TGTGCCAGCTTTAAAGACAGGGGCACTGAAGCTTTCTTT. Translating gives CASFKDRGTEAFF.

This sequence joins TRBV12-3 or TRBV12-4 and TRBJ2-7, with TRBD1 identical over 7 bases. Trimming took 1 base from V and 4 from J; bases not matched to a gene: 4. The CDR3 has 14 amino acids. The CDR3 protein is CASSLVVRGYEQYF. DNA of the CDR3: TGTGCCAGCAGTTTAGTCGTCAGGGGGTACGAGCAGTACTTC.

This clonotype appeared many times. This chain uses TRBV29-1 with TRBJ2-1; 8 bases are a match to TRBD1. V was pared by 4 bases and J by 3 bases, with 2 bases of the junction left unmatched. The CDR3 sequence is 13 residues long. CDR1 and CDR2 (germline): SQVTM, ANQGSEA. CDR3 bases: TGCAGCGTTGGGACAGGGAGCTACAATGAGCAGTTCTTC. Translated, it gives CSVGTGSYNEQFF.

Ten or more counts support this clonotype. The chain has TRBV27 and TRBJ2-7; no reliable D call. V shed 0 bases and J shed 3 bases, with 6 bases lying between them. Germline CDR1 and CDR2: MNHEY and SMNVEV (reference sequence). The CDR3 length is 13 residues. CDR3 sequence reads: CASSLSVHYEQYF. CDR3 DNA sequence: TGTGCCAGCAGTTTATCGGTACACTACGAGCAGTACTTC.

This clonotype was found a few times. CDR3 amino acids: CASSSGTTPYNEQFF. The CDR3 DNA sequence: TGCGCCAGCAGCTCAGGGACTACCCCATACAATGAGCAGTTCTTC. The chain couples TRBV5-1 to TRBJ2-1; 7 bases map to TRBD2. This CDR3 has 15 amino acids. Germline CDR1 SGHRS, CDR2 YFSETQ. The V and J ends lost 3 bases and 4 bases, in that order; junction bases with no gene match: 7.

The chain joins TRBV9 to TRBJ2-2; D is unclear. The V end lost 0 bases, the J end lost 1 base, and 10 bases lay between the germline ends. The V gene's germline CDR1 is SGDLS and CDR2 YYNGEE. CDR3 length equals 16 residues. The CDR3 DNA is TGTGCCAGCAGCGTAGACGCAGGAATGAACACCGGGGAGCTGTTTTTT. It is translated as CASSVDAGMNTGELFF. Based on the CDR3 plus reference TRBV9 and TRBJ2-2, the full variable domain is DSGVTQTPKHLITATGQRVTLRCSPRSGDLSVYWYQQSLDQGLQFLIQYYNGEERAKGNILERFSAQQFPDLHSELNLSSLELGDSALYFCASSVDAGMNTGELFFGEGSRLTVL.

This clonotype was detected many times. The chain employs TRBV27 and TRBJ2-7, with 9 nucleotides matching TRBD2. After removal of 3 bases from V and 6 bases from J, the junction contained 9 bases not matched to a gene. CDR1 is MNHEY and CDR2 is SMNVEV in the germline V gene (reference sequence). The CDR3 has 15 residues. CDR3 nucleotides: TGTGCCAGCAGTTTCGCTAGCGGGACTCTTACCGAGCAGTACTTC. It codes for CASSFASGTLTEQYF.